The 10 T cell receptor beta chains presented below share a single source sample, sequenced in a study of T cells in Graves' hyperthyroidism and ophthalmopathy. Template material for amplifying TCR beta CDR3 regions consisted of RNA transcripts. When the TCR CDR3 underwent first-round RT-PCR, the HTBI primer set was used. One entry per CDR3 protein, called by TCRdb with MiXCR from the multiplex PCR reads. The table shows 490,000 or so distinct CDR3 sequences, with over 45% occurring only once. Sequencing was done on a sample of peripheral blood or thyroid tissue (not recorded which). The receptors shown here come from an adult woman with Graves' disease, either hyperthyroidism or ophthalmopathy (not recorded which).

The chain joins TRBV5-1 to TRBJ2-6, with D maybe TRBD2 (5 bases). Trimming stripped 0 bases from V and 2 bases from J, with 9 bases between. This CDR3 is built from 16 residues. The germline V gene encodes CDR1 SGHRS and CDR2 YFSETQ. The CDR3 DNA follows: TGCGCCAGCAGCTTGGTCGGGGTCACTGGGGCCAACGTCCTGACTTTC. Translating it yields CASSLVGVTGANVLTF.

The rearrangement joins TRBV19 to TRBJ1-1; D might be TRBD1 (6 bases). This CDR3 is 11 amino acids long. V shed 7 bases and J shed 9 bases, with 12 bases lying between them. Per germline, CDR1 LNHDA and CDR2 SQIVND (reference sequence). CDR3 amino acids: CASTWGHQAFF. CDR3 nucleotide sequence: TGTGCCAGTACTTGGGGACACCAAGCTTTCTTT.

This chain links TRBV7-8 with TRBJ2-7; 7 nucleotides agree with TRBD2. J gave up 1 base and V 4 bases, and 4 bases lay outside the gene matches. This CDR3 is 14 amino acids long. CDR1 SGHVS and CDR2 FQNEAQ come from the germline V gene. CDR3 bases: TGTGCCAGCAGCTCTAGCGGCCTTTCCTACGAGCAGTACTTC. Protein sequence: CASSSSGLSYEQYF.

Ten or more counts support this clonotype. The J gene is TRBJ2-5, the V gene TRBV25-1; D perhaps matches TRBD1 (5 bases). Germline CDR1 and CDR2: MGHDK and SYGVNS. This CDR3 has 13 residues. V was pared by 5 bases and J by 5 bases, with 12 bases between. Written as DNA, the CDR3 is TGTGCCAGCAGTCTCACAGGAGTCGAGACCCAGTACTTC. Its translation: CASSLTGVETQYF.

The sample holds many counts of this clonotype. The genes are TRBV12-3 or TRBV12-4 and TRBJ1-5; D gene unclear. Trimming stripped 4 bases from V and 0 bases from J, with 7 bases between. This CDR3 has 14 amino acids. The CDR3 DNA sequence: TGTGCCAGCAGTTCAGAGGGTAGCAATCAGCCCCAGCATTTT. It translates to CASSSEGSNQPQHF.

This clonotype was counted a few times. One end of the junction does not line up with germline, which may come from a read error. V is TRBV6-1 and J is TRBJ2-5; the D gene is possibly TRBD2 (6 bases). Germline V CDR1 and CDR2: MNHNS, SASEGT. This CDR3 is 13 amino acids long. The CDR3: CARVGGEQETQHF. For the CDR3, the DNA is TGTGCCAGGGTGGGGGGAGAGCAAGAGACCCAGCACTTC.

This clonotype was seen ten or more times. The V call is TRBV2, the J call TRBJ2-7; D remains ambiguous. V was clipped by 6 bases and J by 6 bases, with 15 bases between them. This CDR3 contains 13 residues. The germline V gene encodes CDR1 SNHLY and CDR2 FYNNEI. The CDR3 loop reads CASRSSVYGEQYF. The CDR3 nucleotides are TGTGCCAGCAGATCAAGCGTCTACGGCGAGCAGTACTTC.

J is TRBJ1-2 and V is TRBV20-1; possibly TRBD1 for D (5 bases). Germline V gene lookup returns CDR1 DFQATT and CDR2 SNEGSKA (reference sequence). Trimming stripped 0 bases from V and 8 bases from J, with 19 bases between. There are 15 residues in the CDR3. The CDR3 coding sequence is TGCAGTGCTAGAGATAGAAATCAGGGACTAAGGGGCTACACCTTC. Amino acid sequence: CSARDRNQGLRGYTF.

This CDR3 is CASTLAGGEGEQYF. In DNA form, the CDR3 reads TGTGCCAGCACCCTCGCCGGGGGAGAGGGCGAGCAGTACTTC. The J gene is TRBJ2-7, the V gene TRBV6-6, with D tentatively TRBD2 (6 bases). This CDR3 contains 14 residues. Germline CDR1 and CDR2: MNHNY and SVGAGI (reference sequence). V was clipped by 7 bases and J by 6 bases, with 19 bases between them.

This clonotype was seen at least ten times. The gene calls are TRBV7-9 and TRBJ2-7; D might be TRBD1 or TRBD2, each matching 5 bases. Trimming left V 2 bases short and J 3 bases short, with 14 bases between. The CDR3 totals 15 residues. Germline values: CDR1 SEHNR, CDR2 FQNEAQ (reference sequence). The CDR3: CASSLSWDVNYEQYF. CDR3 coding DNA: TGTGCCAGCAGCTTATCCTGGGACGTAAACTACGAGCAGTACTTC.